The 20 T cell receptor beta chains listed next were all sequenced from one sample in a study of CD8 T cells in ankylosing spondylitis. From the 5' RACE reads, TCRdb called clonotypes with MiXCR, one entry per CDR3 protein. The sample records 500,000 to 650,000 distinct CDR3 sequences, roughly 5.2% being singletons. Study results and limitations: There was a TCR beta motif, made of several highly homologous variants, that appeared characteristic of ankylosing spondylitis blood.

These receptors' targets are unknown. Sequenced: blood, either unsorted or a sorted T cell fraction (not recorded which). The receptors were gathered from a male donor with ankylosing spondylitis.

In this sample, this clonotype turned up many times. The chain carries TRBV2 and TRBJ1-3, with D perhaps TRBD1 (5 bases). The CDR3 is 14 residues long. V lost 8 bases to trimming and J lost 2 bases, with 13 bases between them. The V gene's germline CDR1 is SNHLY and CDR2 FYNNEI. CDR3 amino acids: CASSPRVPGNTIYF. The CDR3 nucleotides read TGTGCCAGCTCCCCCAGGGTACCTGGAAACACCATATATTTT.

In its sample, this clonotype was seen many times. V and J are TRBV4-1 and TRBJ2-3, with D perhaps matching TRBD1 or TRBD2 (5 bases each). V lost 3 bases and J lost 14, with 21 bases in between. CDR1 is MGHRA, CDR2 YSYEKL, per germline. The length of the CDR3 is 14 residues. The CDR3 region is CASSQALLEPRGYF. CDR3 bases: TGCGCCAGCAGCCAGGCTCTACTAGAGCCAAGGGGGTATTTT.

This clonotype has ten or more counts. The chain couples TRBV20-1 to TRBJ2-7; 8 bases agree with TRBD1. Trimming removed 0 bases from V and 5 bases from J; junction bases left unmatched: 6. Per germline, CDR1 DFQATT and CDR2 SNEGSKA (reference sequence). This CDR3 is 14 amino acids long. CDR3 in DNA: TGCAGTGCTAGAGATTGGGCAGGGGGCAACGAGCAGTACTTC. This gives the protein CSARDWAGGNEQYF.

This clonotype was seen more than once but under ten times. The chain links TRBV28 to TRBJ2-1; 10 bases align to TRBD2. The CDR3 has 14 residues. Unmatched junction bases numbered 9, after V lost 9 bases and J lost 7 bases. Per the germline V gene, CDR1 is MDHEN and CDR2 is SYDVKM. The CDR3 loop is CASASGRAGNEQFF. For the CDR3, the DNA is TGTGCCAGTGCAAGCGGGAGGGCCGGGAATGAGCAGTTCTTC.

This clonotype has at least ten counts. This sequence joins TRBV3-1 and TRBJ1-1, with D possibly TRBD1 on 6 matching bases. The CDR3 contains 11 residues. Germline loops: CDR1 LGHDT, CDR2 YNNKEL (reference sequence). Trimming removed 10 bases from V and 6 bases from J, with 12 bases in between. This chain's CDR3 is CATLQGAEAFF. The CDR3, as DNA: TGTGCCACCTTACAGGGCGCTGAAGCTTTCTTT.

This clonotype was seen at least ten times. The chain couples TRBV10-3 to TRBJ2-1; weak D call: TRBD2 (6 bases). The CDR3 spans 17 residues. From germline, CDR1 is ENHRY and CDR2 SYGVKD. The ends were cut back, 0 bases at V and 1 base at J, with 13 bases in the middle. In nucleotides, the CDR3 is TGTGCCATCAGTGAGTCGGCCGGGAGTGGTTCCTACAATGAGCAGTTCTTC. This codes for CAISESAGSGSYNEQFF.

Notes on this clonotype: One base away lies a much larger clone, so this may be a sequencing read error. The chain couples TRBV20-1 to TRBJ2-1, with 11 bases that match TRBD2. The CDR3 is 13 amino acids. Germline V gene data show CDR1 as DFQATT and CDR2 as SNEGSKA (reference sequence). In DNA, the CDR3 is TGCAGTCGGACTAGCGGGTGGAGGTATGAGCTGTTCTTC. It is translated as CSRTSGWRYELFF.

This clonotype occurred many times. V usage is TRBV20-1 and J usage is TRBJ1-2; 7 bases map to TRBD1. This CDR3 region has 13 residues. J lost 6 bases, V lost 5 bases, and 9 bases had no gene match. Germline V gives CDR1 DFQATT, CDR2 SNEGSKA (reference sequence). CDR3 sequence reads: CSASKQGIHGYTF. The CDR3 nucleotides read TGCAGTGCTTCGAAACAGGGGATTCATGGCTACACCTTC.

This clonotype has ten or more counts. The CDR3 region is CSALGDGNQPQHF. The CDR3 DNA is TGCAGTGCTCTAGGGGATGGCAATCAGCCCCAGCATTTT. The chain uses TRBV20-1 and TRBJ1-5, with D tentatively TRBD1 (5 bases). The CDR3 spans 13 residues. V shed 5 bases and J shed 2 bases, with 10 bases lying between them. Germline-derived CDR1 and CDR2 are DFQATT and SNEGSKA (reference sequence).

This clonotype was seen repeatedly, ten times or more. The chain couples TRBV29-1 to TRBJ1-2, with 8 nucleotides matching TRBD1. V lost 4 bases to trimming and J lost 3 bases; unmatched junction nucleotides: 10. The CDR3 has 15 amino acids. The germline V gene encodes CDR1 SQVTM and CDR2 ANQGSEA. This CDR3 is CSVGVSRGRHYGYTF. CDR3 DNA: TGCAGCGTTGGAGTTTCCAGGGGGCGTCACTATGGCTACACCTTC.

Many counts were recorded for this clonotype. This chain uses TRBV7-2 with TRBJ2-2, with 7 nucleotides matching TRBD1. The CDR3 totals 15 residues. Germline loops: CDR1 SGHTA, CDR2 FQGNSA. Trimming removed 6 bases from V and 0 bases from J; junction bases left unmatched: 4. The CDR3 sequence is CASRRGGANTGELFF. The CDR3, as DNA: TGTGCCAGCAGAAGAGGGGGCGCGAACACCGGGGAGCTGTTTTTT.

This clonotype was found many times. The rearrangement uses TRBV5-1 and TRBJ1-1; possibly TRBD1 for D (6 bases). This CDR3 region has 16 residues. V was trimmed by 0 bases and J by 4 bases, leaving 16 bases between them. Germline V gene sequence: CDR1 SGHRS, CDR2 YFSETQ. The CDR3 sequence is CASSLVGRGWGTEAFF. The CDR3 DNA sequence: TGCGCCAGCAGCTTGGTGGGCAGGGGTTGGGGCACTGAAGCTTTCTTT.

This clonotype was counted ten times or more. The V and J genes are TRBV9 and TRBJ2-1; 7 bases are a match to TRBD2. With V trimmed by 0 bases and J by 0 bases, 3 bases remained unmatched. CDR1 is SGDLS and CDR2 is YYNGEE in the germline V gene. This CDR3 is 16 amino acids long. The CDR3 nucleotides read TGTGCCAGCAGCGTAGTGGGGGGGAGCTCCTACAATGAGCAGTTCTTC. Translating it yields CASSVVGGSSYNEQFF.

Comment on this clonotype: A read error may be the cause here, since a much bigger clone is one base away. No conserved phenylalanine or tryptophan ends this CDR3, so it is likely a read error. V gene TRBV7-9 combines with J gene TRBJ2-7; 9 bases line up with TRBD2. Trimming at V came to 5 bases and at J to 4 bases, leaving 9 bases not matched to a gene. The germline V gene has CDR1 SEHNR and CDR2 FQNEAQ (reference sequence). CDR3 length equals 15 residues. CDR3 in amino acids: CASSPRSSGIYEQYL. The CDR3 nucleotides are TGTGCCAGCAGCCCCCGATCTAGCGGGATTTACGAGCAGTACCTC.

This clonotype occurred a few times. The J gene is TRBJ2-1, the V gene TRBV4-2, with 9 bases fitting TRBD2. The CDR3 spans 16 residues. V was clipped by 0 bases and J by 8 bases; unmatched bases: 8. CDR1 is LGHNA, CDR2 YNFKEQ, per germline. The CDR3 DNA reads as TGTGCCAGCAGCCAAGATCGATTAGCGGGAGTCTATGAGCAGTTCTTC. Its translation: CASSQDRLAGVYEQFF.

Ten or more counts support this clonotype. This rearrangement joins TRBV9 to TRBJ1-2, with 8 bases aligning to TRBD1. V shed 0 bases, J shed 4 bases, and the junction held 8 bases outside the gene matches. The germline CDR1 and CDR2 sequences are SGDLS and YYNGEE. This CDR3 comprises 16 residues. CDR3 DNA sequence: TGTGCCAGCAGCGTAGCTACGGACAGGGAAAGCTATGGCTACACCTTC. Translated, it gives CASSVATDRESYGYTF.

This clonotype occurred a few times. The CDR3 spells CASSPGYGLYTEAFF. The CDR3 bases are TGTGCCAGTAGTCCTGGTTATGGATTATACACTGAAGCTTTCTTT. The chain links TRBV19 to TRBJ1-1, with D uncertain. The CDR3 loop spans 15 amino acids. Germline CDR1 and CDR2: LNHDA and SQIVND (reference sequence). V was trimmed by 5 bases and J by 3 bases, leaving 16 bases between them.

This clonotype was recorded many times. The chain recombines TRBV25-1 with TRBJ1-5, with a possible D match to TRBD1 (5 bases). Per germline, CDR1 MGHDK and CDR2 SYGVNS. Trimming removed 4 bases at V and 5 bases at J, with 18 bases between. The CDR3 sequence is 16 residues long. The CDR3 bases are TGTGCCAGCAGTGGCCGGGACCGAACTAGGGATCAGCCCCAGCATTTT. As protein: CASSGRDRTRDQPQHF.

In its sample, this clonotype was seen many times. The chain carries TRBV4-3 and TRBJ2-3, with D perhaps being TRBD1 or TRBD2 (5 bases each). Trimming shortened V by 1 base and J by 3 bases, and 8 bases separated the two germline ends. Germline V gene data show CDR1 as LGHNA and CDR2 as YSLEER. This CDR3 is 14 amino acids long. The CDR3 DNA follows: TGCGCCAGCAGCCAAGCCTGGGGGACAGATACGCAGTATTTT. It codes for CASSQAWGTDTQYF.

The chain recombines TRBV5-1 with TRBJ2-2, with TRBD2 identical over 7 bases. The germline gives CDR1 SGHRS, CDR2 YFSETQ. V lost 4 bases to trimming and J lost 7 bases; unmatched junction nucleotides: 13. This CDR3 comprises 16 residues. This CDR3 reads CASSPLPRETGGELFF. The DNA for the CDR3 is TGCGCCAGCAGCCCCCTTCCGCGGGAGACCGGCGGGGAGCTGTTTTTT.